This section outlines one TCR beta chain sequence together with its context. The data are from a study of blood T cell repertoires in COVID-19. The CDR3 has 16 amino acids. The germline V gene encodes CDR1 SGHTA and CDR2 FQGTGA. The ends lost 4 bases at V and 8 bases at J; junction bases unmatched: 14. TCRdb's table, derived via immunoSEQ multiplex PCR, lists solely in-frame clones and lacks some. The data contain just over 200,000 clones, approximately 90% of them singletons. This sequence joins TRBV7-3 and TRBJ2-3; 8 nucleotides align to TRBD2. Sequenced: peripheral blood. The TCR comes from a man of 80 years or more with acute or convalescent COVID-19. CDR3 DNA sequence: TGTGCCAGCAGCTCGAAATTAGGGACGGGAGGGGGTACGCAGTATTTT. Translation gives CASSSKLGTGGGTQYF.